These T cell receptor beta chains were read from a single sample in a study of human T cells and chemical hapten exposure. TCRdb processed the RACE reads anew with MiXCR; each CDR3 protein has one entry. The sample lists over 35,000 distinct CDR3 sequences; about 11% were seen once. The sample in question was whole blood, obtained in connection with sensitization to the hapten diphenylcyclopropenone (DPC). Receptor source: a man younger than 45 with alopecia areata. Some clones in this sample may be carry-over from other donors' samples. CDR3s include the opening cysteine and the closing phenylalanine or tryptophan. D genes are given only for firm matches. Where a row states a size, it is once, few, many or the class of an expanded clone; other rows omit it.

many TRBD1 TRBJ1-1 TRBV4-3 CASSQSLPHTGDAPPAEAFF TGCGCCAGCAGCCAAAGCTTACCACACACAGGGGACGCTCCCCCAGCTGAAGCTTTCTTT
many - TRBJ1-1 TRBV7-9 CASSFVANTEAFF TGTGCCAGCAGCTTCGTCGCGAACACTGAAGCTTTCTTT
- TRBD2 TRBJ2-5 TRBV7-9 CASSSQRDGQQKTQYF TGTGCCAGCAGCTCTCAGCGGGACGGTCAACAAAAGACCCAGTACTTC
many - TRBJ2-7 TRBV7-9 CASSTRPSEQYF TGTGCCAGCAGCACCAGACCCAGCGAGCAGTACTTC
- - TRBJ1-1 TRBV20-1 CSARGGGDTEAFF TGCAGTGCTAGAGGCGGGGGGGACACTGAAGCTTTCTTT
many - TRBJ2-1 TRBV6-2/TRBV6-3 CASREPGSYNEQFF TGTGCCAGCAGAGAACCAGGGTCCTACAATGAGCAGTTCTTC
many - TRBJ2-5 TRBV12-3/TRBV12-4 CASSPSRGSETQYF TGTGCCAGCAGTCCCTCGAGGGGAAGTGAGACCCAGTACTTC
many - TRBJ1-1 TRBV6-2/TRBV6-3 CASSYSRVGGAEAFF TGTGCCAGCAGTTACTCCAGGGTAGGGGGAGCTGAAGCTTTCTTT
many TRBD1 TRBJ2-7 TRBV6-5 CASSYRDRGFYEQYF TGTGCCAGCAGTTACCGGGACAGGGGGTTTTACGAGCAGTACTTC
- - TRBJ1-1 TRBV5-8 CASSLDPRGTEAFF TGTGCCAGCAGCTTGGATCCCCGAGGCACTGAAGCTTTCTTT
- - TRBJ2-5 TRBV5-1 CASSLSRGLKETQYF TGCGCCAGCAGCTTGAGTCGGGGGCTCAAAGAGACCCAGTACTTC
- - TRBJ2-4 TRBV20-1 CSASFHGKNIQYF TGCAGTGCTAGTTTTCACGGCAAAAACATTCAGTACTTC
many - TRBJ1-4 TRBV20-1 CSASSGVVGLFF TGCAGTGCTTCCTCAGGGGTGGTCGGACTGTTTTTT
many TRBD1 TRBJ1-5 TRBV19 CASTGTVSRGNQPQHF TGTGCCAGTACTGGGACAGTGTCACGGGGCAATCAGCCCCAGCATTTT
- - TRBJ1-5 TRBV9 CASSVGLDQPQHF TGTGCCAGCAGCGTAGGCCTCGATCAGCCCCAGCATTTT
few - TRBJ2-5 TRBV4-3 CASSQEGGNSGETQYF TGCGCCAGCAGCCAAGAAGGGGGAAATAGCGGAGAGACCCAGTACTTC
- TRBD1 TRBJ2-2 TRBV5-1 CASSFRQGAAGELFF TGCGCCAGCAGCTTCCGACAGGGCGCAGCCGGGGAGCTGTTTTTT
many TRBD1 TRBJ1-1 TRBV5-1 CASSLYNRLTGGGTEAFF TGCGCCAGCAGCTTGTACAACCGACTAACAGGGGGCGGCACTGAAGCTTTCTTT
many TRBD1 TRBJ1-5 TRBV2 CASRHGTGGINQPQHF TGTGCCAGCCGTCACGGGACAGGCGGCATCAATCAGCCCCAGCATTTT
many - TRBJ2-1 TRBV11-2 CASSPLLGGAAYNEQFF TGTGCCAGCAGCCCCCTTTTGGGGGGGGCTGCCTACAATGAGCAGTTCTTC
many TRBD2 TRBJ2-1 TRBV20-1 CSARPSGKDYNEQFF TGCAGTGCTAGACCTAGCGGTAAGGACTACAATGAGCAGTTCTTC
few - TRBJ1-5 TRBV12-3/TRBV12-4 CASSPQREGQPQHF TGTGCCAGCAGTCCTCAAAGGGAAGGTCAGCCCCAGCATTTT
many - TRBJ1-2 TRBV3-1 CASSQDQRGGGYTF TGTGCCAGCAGCCAAGATCAGCGGGGTGGTGGCTACACCTTC
many - TRBJ1-6 TRBV5-1 CASSLIQGTNSPLHF TGCGCCAGCAGCTTGATTCAGGGGACAAATTCACCCCTCCACTTT
few - TRBJ2-1 TRBV2 CASSEALGLENEQFF TGTGCCAGCAGTGAAGCATTAGGCCTAGAGAATGAGCAGTTCTTC
- - TRBJ2-1 TRBV7-8 CASSQGTDNEQFF TGTGCCAGCAGCCAAGGGACCGACAATGAGCAGTTCTTC
many - TRBJ2-6 TRBV7-3 CASSLFTGANVLTF TGTGCCAGCAGCTTATTTACTGGGGCCAACGTCCTGACTTTC
- TRBD2 TRBJ2-3 TRBV7-2 CASSLKGTSGTDTQYF TGTGCCAGCAGCTTAAAAGGGACTAGCGGCACAGATACGCAGTATTTT
few TRBD2 TRBJ2-1 TRBV29-1 CSVGLAIANEQFF TGCAGCGTTGGACTAGCGATAGCCAATGAGCAGTTCTTC
few - TRBJ2-6 TRBV6-2/TRBV6-3 CASRTSPSGANVLTF TGTGCCAGCAGGACAAGCCCTTCTGGGGCCAACGTCCTGACTTTC
- - TRBJ2-2 TRBV11-2 CASSPDGVGTGELFF TGTGCCAGCAGTCCCGACGGCGTTGGGACCGGGGAGCTGTTTTTT
many TRBD1 TRBJ1-2 TRBV6-1 CASRSDRANGYTF TGTGCCAGCAGGTCGGACAGGGCAAATGGCTACACCTTC
few - TRBJ2-5 TRBV29-1 CSVETGSETQYF TGCAGCGTCGAGACAGGATCAGAGACCCAGTACTTC
many - TRBJ2-1 TRBV20-1 CSASLVYNEQFF TGCAGTGCTAGTCTGGTGTACAATGAGCAGTTCTTC
many - TRBJ2-3 TRBV18 CASSPLESTDTQYF TGTGCCAGCTCACCCCTAGAGAGCACAGATACGCAGTATTTT
few TRBD1 TRBJ2-4 TRBV11-2 CASSSPGQGQSIKNIQYF TGTGCCAGCAGCTCACCGGGACAGGGTCAATCGATCAAAAACATTCAGTACTTC
many TRBD1 TRBJ2-1 TRBV14 CASKRTGDNEQFF TGTGCCAGCAAACGGACAGGGGACAATGAGCAGTTCTTC
many - TRBJ2-3 TRBV11-1 CASSPPLVREQKQYF TGTGCCAGCAGCCCCCCGTTGGTGAGGGAGCAGAAGCAGTATTTT
- - TRBJ2-2 TRBV5-5 CASSWKAGNAGELFF TGTGCCAGCAGCTGGAAAGCAGGGAACGCCGGGGAGCTGTTTTTT
- - TRBJ2-5 TRBV2 CARVTWDFTMETQYF TGTGCCAGGGTGACTTGGGACTTCACAATGGAGACCCAGTACTTC
many - TRBJ2-1 TRBV5-4 CASSYGTDEQFF TGTGCCAGCAGCTACGGTACCGATGAGCAGTTCTTC
few - TRBJ1-1 TRBV11-2 CASSFVSKNTEAFF TGTGCCAGCAGCTTTGTGAGCAAGAACACTGAAGCTTTCTTT
few - TRBJ1-5 TRBV30 CAWSGGSNQPQHF TGTGCCTGGAGTGGAGGAAGCAATCAGCCCCAGCATTTT
- - TRBJ2-1 TRBV4-3 CASSQSPVQGNYNEQFF TGCGCCAGCAGCCAAAGCCCCGTCCAGGGAAACTACAATGAGCAGTTCTTC
- - TRBJ2-2 TRBV7-9 CASSKTGILNTGELFF TGTGCCAGCAGTAAGACTGGGATCCTAAACACCGGGGAGCTGTTTTTT
- - TRBJ2-3 TRBV6-1 CASSEWGLTSTDTQYF TGTGCCAGCAGTGAGTGGGGTTTAACTAGCACAGATACGCAGTATTTT